A single sample is the source of the 15 T cell receptor beta chains below, sequenced in a study of blood T cell repertoires in COVID-19. Assay: immunoSEQ multiplex PCR; the TCRdb copy retains only in-frame clones and omits some. The sample lists roughly 240,000 clones, roughly 82% occurring once. The sample comprised peripheral blood. Receptor source: a woman in her 70s with acute or convalescent COVID-19.

In nucleotides, the CDR3 is TGCGCCAACACTAGCGGCTGCACAGATACGCAGTATTTT. It yields the protein CANTSGCTDTQYF. This chain connects TRBV10-1 to TRBJ2-3; TRBD2 matches at 8 bases. Germline CDR1 WNHNN, CDR2 SYGVQD (reference sequence). The CDR3 totals 13 residues. The V and J ends lost 10 bases and 1 base, in that order; junction bases with no gene match: 4.

This clone appeared once. The chain employs TRBV23-1 and TRBJ2-1, with 8 bases identical to TRBD1. TRBV23-1 carries the ORF label, with uncertain function. The CDR3 has 14 amino acids. V dropped 10 bases and J dropped 4; count of bases not matched to a gene: 9. CDR3 bases: TGCGCCAATTCGGCGGGACAGGAGTACAATGAGCAGTTCTTC. Amino acids: CANSAGQEYNEQFF.

This chain uses TRBV15 with TRBJ1-4; 7 bases agree with TRBD1. Germline V gene sequence: CDR1 LNHNV, CDR2 YYDKDF (reference sequence). The CDR3 is 15 residues long. V lost 3 bases, J lost 8 bases, and 9 bases stayed unmatched. The CDR3 region has the DNA TGTGCCACCAGCAGTATCGACAGGGAAGGGGAAAAACTGTTTTTT. Residues: CATSSIDREGEKLFF.

A single count supports this clone. This chain connects TRBV9 to TRBJ2-7, with 7 nucleotides matching TRBD1. This CDR3 has 16 amino acids. The ends lost 0 bases at V and 2 bases at J; junction bases unmatched: 8. The germline V gene has CDR1 SGDLS and CDR2 YYNGEE. DNA for the CDR3: TGTGCCAGCAGCGTAGGTGTACAGGGGAGTCCCTACGAGCAGTACTTC. Translating it yields CASSVGVQGSPYEQYF.

V and J are TRBV7-9 and TRBJ1-5; 7 nucleotides line up with TRBD1. After removal of 5 bases from V and 4 bases from J, the junction contained 8 bases not matched to a gene. The germline gives CDR1 SEHNR, CDR2 FQNEAQ (reference sequence). The CDR3 has 15 amino acids. CDR3 DNA: TGTGCCAGCAGCCCACAGACAGGGATAAATCAGCCCCAGCATTTT. Its protein product is CASSPQTGINQPQHF.

This clone was counted a few times. The chain carries TRBV27 and TRBJ2-3; perhaps TRBD2 as D (5 bases). CDR1 MNHEY and CDR2 SMNVEV come from the germline V gene (reference sequence). The V end lost 7 bases, the J end lost 0 bases, and 11 bases lay between the germline ends. This CDR3 has 14 amino acids. Here the CDR3 DNA reads TGTGCCAGCAAACCGGGGAGTAGCACAGATACGCAGTATTTT. Translating it yields CASKPGSSTDTQYF.

The rearrangement links TRBV29-1 to TRBJ1-4, with D perhaps matching TRBD1 (5 bases). Germline-derived CDR1 and CDR2 are SQVTM and ANQGSEA. The ends were cut back, 3 bases at V and 7 bases at J, with 12 bases in the middle. The CDR3 runs to 13 residues. This CDR3 reads CSVDVGQGEKLFF. CDR3 DNA sequence: TGCAGCGTTGATGTTGGGCAGGGTGAAAAACTGTTTTTT. Supplemented by reference TRBV29-1 and TRBJ1-4, the full variable domain reads SAVISQKPSRDICQRGTSLTIQCQVDSQVTMMFWYRQQPGQSLTLIATANQGSEATYESGFVIDKFPISRPNLTFSTLTVSNMSPEDSSIYLCSVDVGQGEKLFFGSGTQLSVL.

The chain carries TRBV19 and TRBJ1-5; TRBD1 might be the D (6 bases). Germline CDR1 LNHDA, CDR2 SQIVND (reference sequence). The CDR3 consists of 16 residues. Trimming cost V 7 bases and J 8 bases, with 24 bases left between them. CDR3 bases: TGTGCCAGTACCCAGGGGAGACAGCGACGACCGAAGCCCCAGCATTTT. Protein: CASTQGRQRRPKPQHF.

This chain joins TRBV7-6 and TRBJ2-1; 8 bases are shared with TRBD1. Germline values: CDR1 SGHVS, CDR2 FNYEAQ. This CDR3 comprises 16 residues. V was clipped by 5 bases and J by 7 bases; unmatched bases: 13. The chain's CDR3 is CASSAAGGSFGNEQFF. In nucleotides, the CDR3 is TGTGCCAGCAGCGCCGCAGGGGGCTCCTTTGGGAATGAGCAGTTCTTC.

A few counts support this clone. The chain uses TRBV4-1 and TRBJ2-5; 7 positions agree with TRBD1. CDR3 length equals 14 residues. CDR1 is MGHRA and CDR2 is YSYEKL in the germline V gene. Germline trimming cut 0 bases from V and 4 bases from J; bases unmatched to any gene: 2. CDR3 protein: CASSQEQGRETQYF. The CDR3 DNA reads as TGCGCCAGCAGCCAAGAACAGGGGAGAGAGACCCAGTACTTC.

The rearrangement uses TRBV5-6 and TRBJ2-1; 12 bases are a match to TRBD2. V dropped 1 base and J dropped 8; count of bases not matched to a gene: 7. The CDR3 has 16 residues. Germline lookup yields CDR1 SGHDT and CDR2 YYEEEE. The CDR3 spells CASSLLPSGGAYEQFF. DNA of the CDR3: TGTGCCAGCAGCTTGCTCCCTAGCGGGGGGGCCTATGAGCAGTTCTTC. Complete variable domain (other parts from reference TRBV5-6 and TRBJ2-1): DAGVTQSPTHLIKTRGQQVTLRCSPKSGHDTVSWYQQALGQGPQFIFQYYEEEERQRGNFPDRFSGHQFPNYSSELNVNALLLGDSALYLCASSLLPSGGAYEQFFGPGTRLTVL.

The rearrangement joins TRBV4-2 to TRBJ2-1; a possible D gene is TRBD1 (5 bases). Germline values: CDR1 LGHNA, CDR2 YNFKEQ. Deletions cut 3 bases from V and 5 bases from J, with 11 bases between. This CDR3 spans 14 amino acids. CDR3 coding DNA: TGTGCCAGCAGCCAGGCAGGGTCCGACAATGAGCAGTTCTTC. It is translated as CASSQAGSDNEQFF.

The chain combines TRBV7-9 with TRBJ1-5; D unclear. Germline-derived CDR1 and CDR2 are SEHNR and FQNEAQ (reference sequence). The CDR3 is 12 residues long. V shed 5 bases and J shed 4 bases, with 6 bases lying between them. This CDR3 reads CASSPINQPQHF. CDR3 nucleotides: TGTGCCAGCAGCCCCATTAATCAGCCCCAGCATTTT.

The chain links TRBV7-9 to TRBJ2-5; tentative D call: TRBD2 (7 bases). Germline CDR1 reads SEHNR; CDR2 reads FQNEAQ (reference sequence). Between the trimmed V and J ends, which lost 4 bases and 4 bases, there was a span of 13 bases. CDR3 length: 14 residues. CDR3 bases: TGTGCCAGCAGCTCGAGGGCGGGGGCAGAGACCCAGTACTTC. It translates to CASSSRAGAETQYF.

The J gene is TRBJ1-2, the V gene TRBV21-1. TRBV21-1 constitutes a pseudogene. The CDR3 runs to 14 residues. The CDR3 here is CASSNSPSREGYTF. Here the CDR3 DNA reads TGTGCCAGCAGCAACAGCCCTTCGAGGGAGGGCTACACCTTC.